Listed below are T cell receptor beta chains from one sample, sequenced in a study of blood T cell repertoires in COVID-19. This table comes from immunoSEQ multiplex PCR, and its TCRdb copy is limited to in-frame clones, with some not included. This sample carries approximately 94,000 clones, roughly nine tenths of them seen once, and the ten largest clones take 2.1%. Sample: peripheral blood. The receptors shown here come from a man in his fifties with active COVID-19. Each CDR3 is given with its conserved first and last residue. A D gene is named only where the DNA matches it firmly. Only part of the rows carry a size: once, few, many, or a class if the clone is expanded.

v_gene	d_gene	abundance	j_gene	CDR3aa	CDR3nt
TRBV15	-	-	TRBJ1-3	CATSRVSGGSGNTIYF	TGTGCCACCAGCAGAGTCTCCGGGGGCTCTGGAAACACCATATATTTT
TRBV7-2	TRBD1	-	TRBJ2-5	CASSLSGTGKETQYF	TGTGCCAGCAGCTTATCCGGGACAGGGAAAGAGACCCAGTACTTC
TRBV5-1	TRBD2	-	TRBJ2-5	CASSTGLAGERETQYF	TGCGCCAGCAGCACGGGACTAGCGGGAGAGCGAGAGACCCAGTACTTC
TRBV27	-	-	TRBJ1-6	CASSLRRELINSPLHF	TGTGCCAGCAGTTTGCGGCGAGAATTGATCAATTCACCCCTCCACTTT
TRBV6-5	TRBD1	-	TRBJ1-5	CASRRQGDSNQPQHF	TGTGCCAGCAGACGACAGGGGGATAGCAATCAGCCCCAGCATTTT
TRBV6-1	-	-	TRBJ1-5	CASSETSPNQPQHF	TGTGCCAGCAGTGAAACATCTCCCAATCAGCCCCAGCATTTT
TRBV5-1	TRBD1	-	TRBJ2-6	CASSSTGGPGANVLTF	TGCGCCAGCAGCTCTACAGGGGGCCCTGGGGCCAACGTCCTGACTTTC
TRBV11-2	TRBD2	-	TRBJ2-1	CASSLRTSRDNEQFF	TGTGCCAGCAGCCTACGGACTAGCAGAGACAATGAGCAGTTCTTC
TRBV11-3	-	-	TRBJ2-1	CASSPTDFYNEQFF	TGTGCCAGCTCCCCCACGGACTTTTACAATGAGCAGTTCTTC
TRBV5-4	TRBD2	-	TRBJ2-3	CASSPGLAELTDTQYF	TGTGCCAGCAGCCCAGGACTAGCGGAACTCACAGATACGCAGTATTTT
TRBV7-9	TRBD1	-	TRBJ2-7	CASSSTGDLYEQYF	TGTGCCAGCAGCTCGACAGGGGATCTCTACGAGCAGTACTTC
TRBV2	-	-	TRBJ1-5	CASSRSSPEPQHF	TGTGCCAGCAGTAGATCGAGTCCCGAGCCCCAGCATTTT
TRBV11-2	-	once	TRBJ2-1	CASSLVRGNEQFF	TGTGCCAGCAGCTTAGTAAGGGGCAATGAGCAGTTCTTC
TRBV11-3	-	-	TRBJ2-2	CASRSDWSAGELFF	TGTGCCAGCAGGTCGGACTGGTCGGCCGGGGAGCTGTTTTTT
TRBV4-1	-	-	TRBJ2-5	CASSLSTTQETQYF	TGCGCCAGCAGCCTTTCGACTACCCAAGAGACCCAGTACTTC
TRBV9	TRBD1	once	TRBJ2-1	CASKPLQGLNNEQFF	TGTGCCAGCAAACCGTTACAGGGGTTAAACAATGAGCAGTTCTTC
TRBV5-1	-	-	TRBJ2-3	CASSLGLLAGVTDTQYF	TGCGCCAGCAGCTTGGGTTTACTAGCCGGGGTCACAGATACGCAGTATTTT
TRBV3-1/TRBV3-2	-	-	TRBJ1-1	CASLGSTEAFF	TGTGCCAGCTTAGGGAGCACTGAAGCTTTCTTT
TRBV6-2/TRBV6-3	-	-	TRBJ2-7	CASSYVGGSYEQYF	TGTGCCAGCAGTTATGTGGGGGGCTCCTACGAGCAGTACTTC
TRBV10-3	TRBD2	-	TRBJ2-7	CAISRGGLAGTYEQYF	TGTGCCATCAGTCGCGGGGGACTAGCGGGGACCTACGAGCAGTACTTC
TRBV10-3	-	-	TRBJ1-1	CALRMQGNTEAFF	TGTGCCCTCCGAATGCAGGGCAACACTGAAGCTTTCTTT
TRBV5-4	TRBD1	-	TRBJ2-3	CASSIQGRSTDTQYF	TGTGCCAGCAGTATACAGGGGAGAAGCACAGATACGCAGTATTTT
TRBV20-1	-	-	TRBJ2-6	CSASIGVAGANVLTF	TGCAGTGCTAGTATCGGGGTAGCTGGGGCCAACGTCCTGACTTTC
TRBV5-1	-	-	TRBJ2-1	CASSLDAGNSYNEQFF	TGCGCCAGCAGCTTGGACGCGGGGAACTCCTACAATGAGCAGTTCTTC
TRBV27	-	-	TRBJ1-4	CASSASPLNGREKLFF	TGTGCCAGCAGTGCGAGCCCACTTAACGGGAGAGAAAAACTGTTTTTT
TRBV19	-	-	TRBJ1-4	CARLGGATNEKLFF	TGTGCCAGGCTAGGGGGGGCAACTAATGAAAAACTGTTTTTT
TRBV7-3	-	-	TRBJ2-1	CASSPVTGSEQFF	TGTGCCAGCAGCCCCGTAACAGGATCCGAGCAGTTCTTC
TRBV2	TRBD1	few	TRBJ2-6	CASVKGWGTGGSGANVLTF	TGTGCCAGCGTAAAGGGCTGGGGGACAGGCGGCTCTGGGGCCAACGTCCTGACTTTC
TRBV9	TRBD1	-	TRBJ2-5	CASSVGQGRGETQYF	TGTGCCAGCAGCGTAGGACAGGGTAGGGGAGAGACCCAGTACTTC
TRBV7-2	TRBD2	-	TRBJ2-3	CASRGGSSSDTQYF	TGTGCCAGCAGGGGGGGGAGTAGTTCAGATACGCAGTATTTT
TRBV5-4	-	-	TRBJ2-7	CASSLAGGVSEQYF	TGTGCCAGCAGCTTAGCCGGAGGGGTATCTGAGCAGTACTTC
TRBV5-6	-	-	TRBJ1-1	CASSLVQRLPEAFF	TGTGCCAGCAGCTTGGTTCAGCGCTTGCCTGAAGCTTTCTTT
TRBV19	-	-	TRBJ1-5	CASSTAGRNQPQHF	TGTGCCAGTAGCACCGCGGGGCGAAATCAGCCCCAGCATTTT
TRBV3-1/TRBV3-2	-	-	TRBJ2-7	CASSPQQGYEQYF	TGTGCCAGCAGCCCCCAACAGGGTTACGAGCAGTACTTC
TRBV5-1	TRBD1	-	TRBJ2-2	CASSPGQGRTGELFF	TGCGCCAGCAGCCCGGGACAGGGGAGGACCGGGGAGCTGTTTTTT
TRBV4-2	-	-	TRBJ1-2	CASSQLNRQTHDGYTF	TGTGCCAGCAGCCAACTCAACAGGCAAACCCACGATGGCTACACCTTC
TRBV12-5	-	-	TRBJ2-5	CASGLVLSQGSETQYF	TGTGCTAGTGGTTTGGTACTATCTCAGGGGTCAGAGACCCAGTACTTC
TRBV5-1	-	-	TRBJ1-1	CASTRTGNTEAFF	TGCGCCAGTACTCGAACTGGGAACACTGAAGCTTTCTTT
TRBV3-1/TRBV3-2	TRBD1	-	TRBJ1-1	CASTVFGTGITEAFF	TGTGCCAGCACCGTTTTTGGGACAGGGATCACTGAAGCTTTCTTT
TRBV4-2	TRBD2	-	TRBJ2-1	CASSGGGSYNEQFF	TGTGCCAGCAGCGGCGGGGGGTCCTACAATGAGCAGTTCTTC
TRBV24-1	TRBD2	-	TRBJ2-1	CATSDLKLAGSSYNEQFF	TGTGCCACCAGTGATTTGAAGCTAGCGGGAAGCTCCTACAATGAGCAGTTCTTC
TRBV5-1	-	-	TRBJ2-3	CASSKGGTHGTDTQYF	TGCGCCAGCAGTAAGGGAGGAACCCACGGGACAGATACGCAGTATTTT
TRBV6-5	-	-	TRBJ2-3	CASSWGHTQYF	TGTGCCAGCAGTTGGGGCCATACGCAGTATTTT
TRBV19	TRBD2	-	TRBJ2-1	CASSIQTSGSLSTEQFF	TGTGCCAGTAGTATCCAGACTAGCGGGAGCCTTTCCACTGAGCAGTTCTTC
TRBV6-6	TRBD1	-	TRBJ1-4	CASSYSRGPNEKLFF	TGTGCCAGCAGTTACTCAAGGGGGCCTAATGAAAAACTGTTTTTT
TRBV19	TRBD1	once	TRBJ2-7	CASSPTGTTYEQYF	TGTGCCAGTAGCCCGACAGGGACGACCTACGAGCAGTACTTC
TRBV7-2	-	-	TRBJ1-5	CASSLRGGGDQPQHF	TGTGCCAGCAGCCTAAGGGGCGGAGGGGATCAGCCCCAGCATTTT
TRBV5-1	-	-	TRBJ2-2	CASRWGQNTGELFF	TGCGCCAGCAGATGGGGACAGAACACCGGGGAGCTGTTTTTT
TRBV24-1	TRBD2	-	TRBJ2-4	CATRIAGWAKNIQYF	TGTGCCACCAGAATAGCGGGGTGGGCCAAAAACATTCAGTACTTC
TRBV27	-	-	TRBJ1-2	CASSDLANYGYTF	TGTGCCAGCAGCGACTTGGCCAACTATGGCTACACCTTC
TRBV6-5	TRBD2	-	TRBJ2-5	CASSPGGSVETQYF	TGTGCCAGCAGCCCCGGGGGGAGCGTAGAGACCCAGTACTTC
TRBV9	-	-	TRBJ2-7	CASSPPGQSYEQYF	TGTGCCAGCAGCCCCCCTGGACAGTCCTACGAGCAGTACTTC
TRBV5-1	TRBD1	once	TRBJ1-6	CASSLEGQLHSPLHF	TGCGCCAGCAGCTTGGAGGGACAGCTTCATTCACCCCTCCACTTT
TRBV7-8	-	few	TRBJ1-6	CASRPREGYSPLHF	TGTGCCAGCAGGCCTAGAGAGGGATATTCACCCCTCCACTTT
TRBV15	-	-	TRBJ1-1	CATSRDRFEAFF	TGTGCCACCAGCAGAGATCGGTTCGAAGCTTTCTTT
TRBV4-2	-	few	TRBJ1-2	CASSQGRNAGAYGYTF	TGTGCCAGCAGCCAAGGTCGCAATGCGGGGGCCTATGGCTACACCTTC
TRBV7-8	TRBD1	-	TRBJ1-1	CASSLQGENTEAFF	TGTGCCAGCAGCTTACAGGGGGAGAACACTGAAGCTTTCTTT